This record concerns one TCR beta chain sequence. As yet, its antigen is unknown. Sequenced by immunoSEQ multiplex PCR; TCRdb stores in-frame clones only, minus some. This sample yields 150,000 to 200,000 clones, of which about 89% are seen a single time; 2% to 3% belongs to the top ten. CDR3 length: 11 residues. Per the germline V gene, CDR1 is GTSNPN and CDR2 is SVGIG (reference sequence). Trimming pared 5 bases from V and 2 bases from J, leaving 6 bases between. The data were obtained in a study of cytomegalovirus exposure and HLA in healthy donors. The study, taken as a whole, reports: The study labeled more than 150 TCR beta chains cytomegalovirus-associated. Reports indicated that the classifier achieved high specificity and sensitivity in diagnosing cytomegalovirus status.

This rearrangement joins TRBV30 to TRBJ2-5; D is undetermined. This clonotype was obtained from a man aged 18 to 30 in good health and CMV-seropositive. Sequenced input: PBMCs. The CDR3 nucleotides are TGTGCCTGGGCGATTCAAGAGACCCAGTACTTC. Translating gives CAWAIQETQYF.